Below are 17 T cell receptor beta chains sequenced from a single sample in a study of shared clonotypes between healthy human individuals. CD8 cells regarded as naive lacked CD45RO, were positively chosen for CCR7, and omitted terminally differentiated effector memory CD45RA+ cells. TCRdb keeps only in-frame clones here, not all; method: immunoSEQ multiplex PCR. Among 800,000 or so clones, about 96% were seen once, and the ten largest hold roughly 0.23%. The sample comprised naive CD8+ T cells sorted from blood. The receptors were gathered from a man younger than 45 in good health.

The chain couples TRBV7-8 to TRBJ2-7, with D perhaps matching TRBD1 or TRBD2 (7 bases each). Trimming removed 0 bases from V and 3 bases from J, with 15 bases in between. The germline CDR1 and CDR2 sequences are SGHVS and FQNEAQ. CDR3 length: 16 residues. CDR3 amino acids: CASSLAGGDSHYEQYF. CDR3 sequence (DNA): TGTGCCAGCAGCTTAGCGGGGGGGGACAGTCACTACGAGCAGTACTTC.

The J gene is TRBJ2-1, the V gene TRBV5-1; no firm D call. This CDR3 is built from 15 residues. In germline, CDR1 is SGHRS, CDR2 YFSETQ. V lost 0 bases to trimming and J lost 1 base, with 8 bases between them. In DNA, the CDR3 is TGCGCCAGCAGCTTGGGGGCGGATTCCTACAATGAGCAGTTCTTC. Protein product: CASSLGADSYNEQFF.

The chain links TRBV7-2 to TRBJ1-5; D is perhaps TRBD1 (6 bases). Trimming shortened V by 2 bases and J by 1 base, and 12 bases separated the two germline ends. CDR1 is SGHTA and CDR2 is FQGNSA in the germline V gene. The CDR3 is 16 residues long. DNA of the CDR3: TGTGCCAGCAGCTTAAGAGGGGGAAACAGCAATCAGCCCCAGCATTTT. Its protein is CASSLRGGNSNQPQHF.

There are a few counts of this clone. The rearrangement joins TRBV29-1 to TRBJ1-4, with D uncertain. This CDR3 region has 13 residues. Germline CDR1 is SQVTM and CDR2 is ANQGSEA. With 3 bases removed from V and 4 bases from J, the gap between germline ends came to 9 bases. The CDR3 DNA follows: TGCAGCGTTGACTTGGGGTTTAATGAAAAACTGTTTTTT. It is translated as CSVDLGFNEKLFF.

This clone was seen a handful of times. Other DNA sequences in this sample translate to the same CDR3. The chain employs TRBV9 and TRBJ2-3; D gene unclear. Per the germline V gene, CDR1 is SGDLS and CDR2 is YYNGEE. V was shortened by 0 bases and J by 4 bases, with 3 bases between the two germline ends. The CDR3 is 12 residues long. The CDR3 coding sequence is TGTGCCAGCAGCGTAGGGGCAGATACGCAGTATTTT. Protein sequence: CASSVGADTQYF.

The chain recombines TRBV28 with TRBJ1-1, with D maybe TRBD1 (6 bases). CDR3 length equals 18 residues. V dropped 6 bases and J dropped 1 base, with 24 bases sitting between them. Looked up from germline, CDR1 is MDHEN and CDR2 is SYDVKM. Here the CDR3 reads CASSPRRVTGTANTEAFF. CDR3 bases: TGTGCCAGCAGCCCTCGTCGGGTCACAGGGACGGCGAACACTGAAGCTTTCTTT.

J is TRBJ2-1 and V is TRBV30; D perhaps matches TRBD2 (6 bases). V dropped 1 base and J dropped 6 bases, with 19 bases sitting between them. The CDR3 totals 16 residues. Germline assignment: CDR1 GTSNPN and CDR2 SVGIG (reference sequence). CDR3 region: CAWSAPHRTTSNEQFF. The CDR3 DNA follows: TGTGCCTGGAGTGCCCCCCATCGTACGACTAGCAATGAGCAGTTCTTC. Variable domain in full (rest from reference TRBV30 and TRBJ2-1): SQTIHQWPATLVQPVGSPLSLECTVEGTSNPNLYWYRQAAGRGLQLLFYSVGIGQISSEVPQNLSASRPQDRQFILSSKKLLLSDSGFYLCAWSAPHRTTSNEQFFGPGTRLTVL.

Remarks on this clone: At one end the junction does not follow the germline gene, possibly because of a read error. This chain uses TRBV11-2 with TRBJ2-7; a weak D match, TRBD2 (5 bases). This CDR3 has 12 residues. Germline lookup yields CDR1 SGHAT and CDR2 FQNNGV. The CDR3 DNA reads TGTGCCAGCAGCCTAGAGGGTGGGGAGCAGTACTTC. This codes for CASSLEGGEQYF.

This clone showed up just once. This chain joins TRBV5-5 and TRBJ1-2; D gene ambiguous. This CDR3 region has 14 residues. Trimming cost V 0 bases and J 6 bases, with 12 bases left between them. In germline, CDR1 is SGHKS, CDR2 YYEKEE (reference sequence). CDR3 region: CASSLAPSVDGYTF. Written as DNA, the CDR3 is TGTGCCAGCAGCTTGGCCCCTTCCGTGGATGGCTACACCTTC.

This chain joins TRBV14 and TRBJ2-3; D is uncertain. The CDR3 loop spans 15 amino acids. With 8 bases removed from V and 0 bases from J, the gap between germline ends came to 15 bases. Germline CDR1 and CDR2: SGHDN and FVKESK. CDR3 sequence (DNA): TGTGCCAGCCGTCCAACTGGGGAAAGCACAGATACGCAGTATTTT. This gives the protein CASRPTGESTDTQYF.

This clone was counted once. The chain links TRBV6-1 to TRBJ2-3; possibly TRBD1 for D (7 bases). CDR1 and CDR2 from the germline V gene are MNHNS and SASEGT. The CDR3 has 14 amino acids. V was cut by 3 bases and J by 6 bases, with 13 bases left in between. The chain's CDR3 is CASSDSTGRDTQYF. The CDR3 nucleotides read TGTGCCAGCAGTGATTCGACAGGGAGGGATACGCAGTATTTT.

CDR3 coding DNA: TGTGCCAGCAGGAGGACTAGCTTCCCAGATACGCAGTATTTT. This sequence encodes CASRRTSFPDTQYF. V is TRBV27 and J is TRBJ2-3; TRBD2 agrees at 8 bases. Germline V gives CDR1 MNHEY, CDR2 SMNVEV (reference sequence). There are 14 residues in the CDR3. The ends lost 6 bases at V and 4 bases at J; junction bases unmatched: 6.

The chain links TRBV7-9 to TRBJ2-5; D might be TRBD1 or TRBD2, each matching 6 bases. Trimming stripped 1 base from V and 4 bases from J, with 13 bases between. CDR3 length equals 15 residues. Germline V CDR1 and CDR2: SEHNR, FQNEAQ (reference sequence). CDR3 sequence: CASSLGPGASETQYF. For the CDR3, the DNA is TGTGCCAGCAGCTTAGGGCCGGGGGCTTCAGAGACCCAGTACTTC.

This chain connects TRBV27 to TRBJ2-7, with 7 bases identical to TRBD2. The CDR3 sequence is 16 residues long. CDR1 is MNHEY, CDR2 SMNVEV, per germline (reference sequence). V lost 7 bases to trimming and J lost 2 bases; unmatched junction nucleotides: 14. In nucleotides, the CDR3 is TGTGCCAGCAAATCGAGTAGCGGGCTTACGCCCTACGAGCAGTACTTC. Amino acid sequence: CASKSSSGLTPYEQYF.

The V gene is TRBV7-8, the J gene TRBJ2-2; tentatively, D is TRBD2 (6 bases). CDR1 is SGHVS and CDR2 is FQNEAQ in the germline V gene. V was shortened by 0 bases and J by 1 base, with 6 bases between the two germline ends. The CDR3 totals 15 residues. The CDR3 is CASSLAEGNTGELFF. In DNA, the CDR3 is TGTGCCAGCAGCTTAGCGGAGGGGAACACCGGGGAGCTGTTTTTT.

The table lists this clone with a count of one. The chain has TRBV29-1 and TRBJ2-1; a possible D gene is TRBD2 (6 bases). The CDR3 sequence is 15 residues long. The V gene's germline CDR1 is SQVTM and CDR2 ANQGSEA. Deletions cut 6 bases from V and 2 bases from J, with 17 bases between. For the CDR3, the DNA is TGCAGCGTCATGGGAGGAAGCTTTACCTACAATGAGCAGTTCTTC. Translation: CSVMGGSFTYNEQFF.

The V and J genes are TRBV28 and TRBJ2-7, with D hard to call. CDR1 MDHEN and CDR2 SYDVKM come from the germline V gene. The CDR3 runs to 10 residues. V was cut by 6 bases and J by 6 bases, with 6 bases left in between. This chain's CDR3 is CASSRGEQYF. DNA for the CDR3: TGTGCCAGCAGCAGAGGCGAGCAGTACTTC.